A single sample gave rise to the 17 T cell receptor beta chains below, sequenced in a study of T cell responses to AZD1222 COVID-19 vaccine. Using immunoSEQ multiplex PCR, the repertoire was profiled, and TCRdb retains in-frame clones only, with some absent. The repertoire holds more than 150,000 clones, 94% seen once, with 1.5% to 2% in the top ten. The sample consisted of peripheral blood, taken 28 days after the second AZD1222 dose. Source of these receptors: an adult who received the AZD1222 COVID-19 vaccine.

The chain recombines TRBV19 with TRBJ1-1, with TRBD1 matching 7 bases. This CDR3 has 13 amino acids. The germline CDR1 and CDR2 sequences are LNHDA and SQIVND (reference sequence). The V segment lost 5 bases and the J segment 4 bases; nucleotides outside the gene matches: 4. The chain's CDR3 is CASSEQGGTEAFF. The CDR3 DNA reads as TGTGCCAGTAGTGAGCAGGGGGGCACTGAAGCTTTCTTT. Together with reference TRBV19 and TRBJ1-1, the CDR3 gives the full variable domain: DGGITQSPKYLFRKEGQNVTLSCEQNLNHDAMYWYRQDPGQGLRLIYYSQIVNDFQKGDIAEGYSVSREKKESFPLTVTSAQKNPTAFYLCASSEQGGTEAFFGQGTRLTVV.

DNA for the CDR3: TGTGCCAGCAGTTACCCGTTTGGAGGGGAGAGCACTGAAGCTTTCTTT. This sequence encodes CASSYPFGGESTEAFF. This rearrangement joins TRBV6-6 to TRBJ1-1; weak D call: TRBD1 (5 bases). Germline CDR1 and CDR2: MNHNY and SVGAGI (reference sequence). CDR3 length: 16 residues. V lost 2 bases and J 4 bases, leaving 17 bases between the germline ends.

The chain combines TRBV4-3 with TRBJ2-7; a possible D gene is TRBD1 (5 bases). CDR1 is LGHNA, CDR2 YSLEER, per germline. V lost 1 base and J lost 8, with 9 bases in between. The CDR3 sequence is 12 residues long. Written as DNA, the CDR3 is TGCGCCAGCAGCCAAGTCGCGGACAAGCAGTACTTC. Amino acids: CASSQVADKQYF.

The gene calls are TRBV19 and TRBJ1-1; a possible D gene is TRBD1 (6 bases). V shed 5 bases and J shed 3 bases, with 13 bases lying between them. The CDR3 is 14 amino acids. The germline CDR1 and CDR2 sequences are LNHDA and SQIVND (reference sequence). The CDR3 is CASSPRTDDTEAFF. The CDR3 DNA reads as TGTGCCAGTAGTCCGCGGACAGATGACACTGAAGCTTTCTTT.

V usage is TRBV29-1 and J usage is TRBJ1-1; D perhaps matches TRBD1 (6 bases). Germline V gives CDR1 SQVTM, CDR2 ANQGSEA. This CDR3 contains 11 residues. V was trimmed by 4 bases and J by 8 bases, leaving 11 bases between them. The CDR3 DNA follows: TGCAGCGTTGCAACAGGGACAGAAGCTTTCTTT. It encodes CSVATGTEAFF.

The chain joins TRBV7-5 to TRBJ1-6; the table assigns TRBD1, which was not confirmed against the DNA. TRBV7-5 is a known pseudogene. The CDR3 is made up of 16 amino acids. In nucleotides, the CDR3 is TGTGCCAGAAGCTCACAACAGGGATTTGGTAATTCACCCCTCCACTTT. Translating it yields CARSSQQGFGNSPLHF.

The rearrangement joins TRBV6-5 to TRBJ2-2; D is uncertain. Germline CDR1 MNHEY, CDR2 SVGAGI. V was cut by 0 bases and J by 1 base, with 6 bases left in between. This CDR3 spans 15 amino acids. CDR3 sequence reads: CASSYSLGNTGELFF. The DNA of the CDR3 is TGTGCCAGCAGTTACTCGCTCGGGAACACCGGGGAGCTGTTTTTT.

The rearrangement links TRBV5-1 to TRBJ2-7; 9 bases map to TRBD2. The germline CDR1 and CDR2 sequences are SGHRS and YFSETQ. V trimming: 7 bases; J trimming: 3 bases; junction bases outside the gene matches: 17. CDR3 length: 17 residues. CDR3 coding DNA: TGCGCCAGCGCACCGGGACTAGCTTCCCCATTAGGCTACGAGCAGTACTTC. It yields the protein CASAPGLASPLGYEQYF.

V gene TRBV2 combines with J gene TRBJ2-7, with TRBD2 matching 8 bases. The trim removed 8 bases at V and 6 bases at J, leaving 9 bases unmatched. This CDR3 is 13 amino acids long. The V gene's germline CDR1 is SNHLY and CDR2 FYNNEI. The CDR3 loop reads CASEAGALSEQYF. In DNA form, the CDR3 reads TGTGCCAGCGAAGCGGGAGCCCTCTCCGAGCAGTACTTC. The variable domain in full, completed from reference TRBV2 and TRBJ2-7, reads EPEVTQTPSHQVTQMGQEVILRCVPISNHLYFYWYRQILGQKVEFLVSFYNNEISEKSEIFDDQFSVERPDGSNFTLKIRSTKLEDSAMYFCASEAGALSEQYFGPGTRLTVT.

The gene calls are TRBV6-2 or TRBV6-3 and TRBJ2-3; 7 bases are a match to TRBD1. From germline, CDR1 is MNHEY and CDR2 SVGEGT. The CDR3 loop spans 18 amino acids. V was pared by 6 bases and J by 1 base, with 16 bases of the junction left unmatched. CDR3 in DNA: TGTGCCAGCAGCCGACGTTGGGGACAGATCTTCGGCACAGATACGCAGTATTTT. Protein product: CASSRRWGQIFGTDTQYF.

V gene TRBV6-2 or TRBV6-3 combines with J gene TRBJ2-1; TRBD1 is a possible D gene (6 bases). This CDR3 contains 16 residues. Per germline, CDR1 MNHEY and CDR2 SVGEGT. The V gene lost 5 bases and the J gene lost 4 bases, with 18 bases spanning the gap. Here the CDR3 DNA reads TGTGCCAGCAGTGCCCCCAGGGGACAAGGGTACAATGAGCAGTTCTTC. It translates to CASSAPRGQGYNEQFF.

V and J are TRBV27 and TRBJ1-2; D is perhaps TRBD1 (6 bases). V was cut by 4 bases and J by 3 bases, with 15 bases left in between. The CDR3 is 15 residues long. Germline V CDR1 and CDR2: MNHEY, SMNVEV (reference sequence). The CDR3 DNA reads as TGTGCCAGCAGTTCTATCCCCAGGGGAGACTATGGCTACACCTTC. It yields the protein CASSSIPRGDYGYTF.

The J gene is TRBJ2-7, the V gene TRBV28, with D perhaps matching TRBD1 or TRBD2 (5 bases each). Germline loops: CDR1 MDHEN, CDR2 SYDVKM. The CDR3 runs 12 residues. V was cut by 5 bases and J by 5 bases, with 10 bases left in between. The CDR3 protein is CASSQRDHEQYF. In nucleotides, the CDR3 is TGTGCCAGCAGTCAAAGGGACCACGAGCAGTACTTC.

The V gene is TRBV19, the J gene TRBJ2-1; 9 bases fit TRBD2. Germline lookup yields CDR1 LNHDA and CDR2 SQIVND (reference sequence). Trimming cost V 6 bases and J 4 bases; bases outside gene matches: 4. This CDR3 spans 14 amino acids. The CDR3, as DNA: TGTGCCAGTAGCCTAGCGGGACAATACAATGAGCAGTTCTTC. This translates into CASSLAGQYNEQFF.

This clone was found a few times. The rearrangement links TRBV3-1 (or the pseudogene TRBV3-2) to TRBJ1-1; a weak D match, TRBD1 (5 bases). Germline V CDR1 and CDR2: LGHDT, YNNKEL (reference sequence). This CDR3 comprises 14 residues. Trimming pared 6 bases from V and 1 base from J, leaving 12 bases between. CDR3 sequence: CASSPQTENTEAFF. CDR3 in DNA: TGTGCCAGCAGTCCTCAGACAGAGAACACTGAAGCTTTCTTT.

V is TRBV10-3 and J is TRBJ1-5; D gene ambiguous. Trimming took off 2 bases at V and 4 bases at J, with 12 bases between the two ends. The germline gives CDR1 ENHRY, CDR2 SYGVKD. The CDR3 runs 15 residues. The CDR3 is CAISEAGLGNQPQHF. DNA for the CDR3: TGTGCCATCAGTGAGGCCGGGTTAGGTAATCAGCCCCAGCATTTT.

Here the CDR3 DNA reads TGTGCCAGCAGCGTAGGCGGGGGCACAGATACGCAGTATTTT. Translating gives CASSVGGGTDTQYF. The chain is built from TRBV6-4 and TRBJ2-3, with D perhaps TRBD2 (6 bases). CDR1 MRHNA and CDR2 SNTAGT come from the germline V gene. V lost 6 bases and J 1 base, leaving 11 bases between the germline ends. The CDR3 totals 14 residues.